This TCR beta chain came from a study of T-cell reconstitution after alpha-beta-depleted transplantation in children. This clonotype was counted at least ten times. Construction of the TCRbeta library involved unique molecular identifiers. Each CDR3 protein is one row after TCRdb ran MiXCR on the PCR reads. This sample carries tens of thousands of distinct CDR3 sequences, around 9.9% of them seen once, and the ten largest clones take around 23%. The CDR3 is made up of 13 amino acids. The V gene's germline CDR1 is MNHEY and CDR2 SMNVEV (reference sequence). V lost 0 bases, J lost 3 bases, and 5 bases lay in between.

The chain carries TRBV27 and TRBJ2-5; D could derive from TRBD1 or TRBD2 (5 bases each). This sequence originates from a human donor who donated a stem cell graft to a child with chronic granulomatous disease. This sample comprised PBMCs from the stem cell graft donor, obtained from the stem cell graft. DNA of the CDR3: TGTGCCAGCAGTTTATCGGGGGAAGAGACCCAGTACTTC. Residues: CASSLSGEETQYF.